Each of the 15 T cell receptor beta chains below was sequenced from the same sample in a study of blood T cell repertoires in COVID-19. The table came from immunoSEQ multiplex PCR; TCRdb's copy has only in-frame clones and leaves some out. The sample has hundreds of thousands of clones; around 88% are singletons. What was sequenced was PBMCs or T cells enriched from blood (not recorded which). The receptors here all came from a middle-aged woman who had recovered from COVID-19.

V is TRBV28 and J is TRBJ2-7; 8 nucleotides align to TRBD2. There are 14 residues in the CDR3. Germline V gives CDR1 MDHEN, CDR2 SYDVKM. V shed 5 bases, J shed 3 bases, and the junction held 6 bases outside the gene matches. The CDR3, as DNA: TGTGCCAGCAGTGGAACCGGGACTAGCTACGAGCAGTACTTC. It codes for CASSGTGTSYEQYF. The full variable domain, its missing parts supplied by reference TRBV28 and TRBJ2-7, is DVKVTQSSRYLVKRTGEKVFLECVQDMDHENMFWYRQDPGLGLRLIYFSYDVKMKEKGDIPEGYSVSREKKERFSLILESASTNQTSMYLCASSGTGTSYEQYFGPGTRLTVT.

The genes are TRBV3-1 (or the pseudogene TRBV3-2) and TRBJ2-1, with 13 bases aligning to TRBD2. Germline loops: CDR1 LGHDT, CDR2 YNNKEL (reference sequence). This CDR3 region has 14 residues. V was pared by 5 bases and J by 8 bases, with 3 bases of the junction left unmatched. The CDR3 loop is CASSELAGGDEQFF. CDR3 DNA sequence: TGTGCCAGCAGCGAACTAGCGGGAGGGGATGAGCAGTTCTTC.

The DNA for the CDR3 is TGTGCCAGCTCACCACAAACCGGGACTAGCGCGAATGAGCAGTTCTTC. Encoded protein: CASSPQTGTSANEQFF. The V gene is TRBV18, the J gene TRBJ2-1; 10 bases align to TRBD2. CDR1 is KGHSH, CDR2 LQKENI, per germline. The trim removed 1 base at V and 7 bases at J, leaving 7 bases unmatched. The length of the CDR3 is 16 residues.

This chain links TRBV10-2 with TRBJ2-7, with a weak D call TRBD2 (5 bases). The germline V gene has CDR1 WSHSY and CDR2 SAAADI. V lost 9 bases and J 4 bases, leaving 28 bases between the germline ends. The CDR3 totals 17 residues. The CDR3 protein is CASLKETPSGFGYEQYF. The CDR3 nucleotides read TGCGCCAGTCTCAAGGAGACTCCCAGCGGTTTCGGGTACGAGCAGTACTTC.

Points on this clone: One end of the junction fails to match germline, which may point to a read error. Other DNA sequences in the same sample also yield this CDR3. The chain couples TRBV5-1 to TRBJ2-5, with 7 positions matching TRBD1. This CDR3 contains 14 residues. CDR1 SGHRS and CDR2 YFSETQ come from the germline V gene. The CDR3 loop reads CASSLTGPQETQYF. The CDR3 nucleotides read TGCGCTAGCAGCTTGACAGGGCCCCAAGAGACCCAGTACTTC.

V gene TRBV15 combines with J gene TRBJ1-1; TRBD1 matches at 10 bases. The CDR3 is made up of 15 amino acids. Germline CDR1 LNHNV, CDR2 YYDKDF (reference sequence). V dropped 11 bases and J dropped 6; count of bases not matched to a gene: 15. The CDR3 protein is CAANQLGQGPSEAFF. In nucleotides, the CDR3 is TGTGCCGCCAATCAACTGGGACAGGGGCCCTCTGAAGCTTTCTTT.

This sequence joins TRBV29-1 and TRBJ2-3; tentative D call: TRBD2 (6 bases). Germline V gives CDR1 SQVTM, CDR2 ANQGSEA. With 7 bases removed from V and 3 bases from J, the gap between germline ends came to 11 bases. This CDR3 is built from 12 residues. Written as DNA, the CDR3 is TGCAGCGCTACGGGGGATACAGATACGCAGTATTTT. Residues: CSATGDTDTQYF.

The chain carries TRBV20-1 and TRBJ2-1; 10 bases are shared with TRBD2. The CDR3 consists of 16 residues. The germline V gene encodes CDR1 DFQATT and CDR2 SNEGSKA (reference sequence). The ends lost 3 bases at V and 10 bases at J; junction bases unmatched: 15. CDR3 nucleotide sequence: TGCAGTGCTAGTAGAGTAGCGGGAGGTCACCCCACGGAGCAGTTCTTC. This gives the protein CSASRVAGGHPTEQFF.

This rearrangement joins TRBV28 to TRBJ1-3; the D is unclear. The V end lost 6 bases, the J end lost 0 bases, and 9 bases lay between the germline ends. The CDR3 runs 14 residues. Germline V gene lookup returns CDR1 MDHEN and CDR2 SYDVKM. The CDR3 loop is CASRRPSSGNTIYF. For the CDR3, the DNA is TGTGCCAGCAGGAGGCCCTCCTCTGGAAACACCATATATTTT.

The chain employs TRBV28 and TRBJ2-5; TRBD2 matches 8 bases. CDR1 is MDHEN, CDR2 SYDVKM, per germline. The CDR3 extends over 15 amino acids. V lost 3 bases to trimming and J lost 3 bases; unmatched junction nucleotides: 6. The CDR3 region has the DNA TGTGCCAGCAGTTTTGCCGGGAGGGGAGAAGAGACCCAGTACTTC. It specifies CASSFAGRGEETQYF.

This rearrangement joins TRBV15 to TRBJ1-3; no reliable D call. CDR1 and CDR2 (germline): LNHNV, YYDKDF (reference sequence). V lost 0 bases, J lost 0 bases, and 9 bases lay in between. The length of the CDR3 is 16 residues. CDR3 loop: CATSRDPGISGNTIYF. In DNA form, the CDR3 reads TGTGCCACCAGCAGAGATCCCGGGATCTCTGGAAACACCATATATTTT. The full variable domain, its missing parts supplied by reference TRBV15 and TRBJ1-3, is DAMVIQNPRYQVTQFGKPVTLSCSQTLNHNVMYWYQQKSSQAPKLLFHYYDKDFNNEADTPDNFQSRRPNTSFCFLDIRSPGLGDTAMYLCATSRDPGISGNTIYFGEGSWLTVV.

This chain connects TRBV11-2 to TRBJ1-3; D gene ambiguous. V was pared by 11 bases and J by 4 bases, with 9 bases between. CDR1 is SGHAT, CDR2 FQNNGV, per germline. This CDR3 has 11 residues. DNA for the CDR3: TGTGCCGCAGGTGCCGGAAACACCATATATTTT. It yields the protein CAAGAGNTIYF.

This rearrangement joins TRBV27 to TRBJ1-4; 8 positions match TRBD1. This CDR3 region has 15 residues. V was pared by 6 bases and J by 7 bases, with 10 bases of the junction left unmatched. Germline V CDR1 and CDR2: MNHEY, SMNVEV (reference sequence). As DNA, the CDR3 is TGTGCCAGCAGGTCAGACAGGGGCCGGAGTGAAAAACTGTTTTTT. It yields the protein CASRSDRGRSEKLFF.

V is TRBV9 and J is TRBJ2-5; 7 nucleotides align to TRBD1. This CDR3 is built from 15 residues. With V trimmed by 1 base and J by 5 bases, 8 bases remained unmatched. Looked up from germline, CDR1 is SGDLS and CDR2 is YYNGEE. CDR3 loop: CASSVNAQGDETQYF. CDR3 nucleotide sequence: TGTGCCAGCAGCGTAAACGCTCAGGGGGACGAGACCCAGTACTTC. The variable domain in full, completed from reference TRBV9 and TRBJ2-5, reads DSGVTQTPKHLITATGQRVTLRCSPRSGDLSVYWYQQSLDQGLQFLIQYYNGEERAKGNILERFSAQQFPDLHSELNLSSLELGDSALYFCASSVNAQGDETQYFGPGTRLLVL.

CDR3 region: CATSAWVRGSYEQYF. The CDR3 region has the DNA TGTGCCACCAGTGCGTGGGTGCGGGGTTCCTACGAGCAGTACTTC. J is TRBJ2-7 and V is TRBV24-1; the D gene is possibly TRBD2 (6 bases). The CDR3 spans 15 residues. Germline V lookup: CDR1 KGHDR, CDR2 SFDVKD. Trimming removed 5 bases at V and 1 base at J, with 14 bases between.